This entry lists 20 T cell receptor beta chains sequenced from one sample in a study of a mutant IDH1 vaccine in newly diagnosed glioma. Time point indicated: week 35, safety follow-up. Every vaccine dose comprised 300 ug of mutant IDH1 20-mer peptide plus topical imiquimod. No cognate antigen is known for these TCRs. TCRdb's table, derived via immunoSEQ multiplex PCR, lists solely in-frame clones and lacks some. This sample yields 50,000 to 75,000 clones, of which under 85% are seen a single time; 4.7% belongs to the top ten. The starting material was PBMCs, obtained from a glioma patient whose treatment included an IDH1 peptide vaccine. These receptors all come from a middle-aged man with glioma.

The chain has TRBV4-3 and TRBJ2-1, with 7 positions matching TRBD2. The CDR3 totals 16 residues. J was trimmed by 7 bases and V by 6 bases; bases with no gene match: 15. CDR1 and CDR2 (germline): LGHNA, YSLEER. This chain's CDR3 is CASSDGMGGDYNEQFF. The CDR3 coding sequence is TGCGCCAGCAGTGACGGGATGGGGGGGGACTATAATGAGCAGTTCTTC.

This clone appeared a few times. This chain joins TRBV27 and TRBJ1-3, with TRBD1 identical over 7 bases. The CDR3 is 15 residues long. Germline loops: CDR1 MNHEY, CDR2 SMNVEV (reference sequence). Trimming at V came to 0 bases and at J to 2 bases, leaving 1 base not matched to a gene. CDR3 sequence (DNA): TGTGCCAGCAGTTTATCTACAGGGGCTGGAAACACCATATATTTT. Amino acid sequence: CASSLSTGAGNTIYF.

V and J are TRBV30 and TRBJ1-2; D is uncertain. In germline, CDR1 is GTSNPN, CDR2 SVGIG (reference sequence). This CDR3 region has 18 residues. V gave up 0 bases and J gave up 6 bases, with 26 bases separating them. CDR3: CAWSVLTSRARPTDGYTF. The CDR3, as DNA: TGTGCCTGGAGTGTATTAACTTCCCGGGCCCGACCTACGGATGGCTACACCTTC.

For the CDR3, the DNA is TGTGCCAGCGGCACAGGGGGCCGCCAAGAGACCCAGTACTTC. Its protein is CASGTGGRQETQYF. The J gene is TRBJ2-5, the V gene TRBV18, with 9 bases that match TRBD1. The ends lost 8 bases at V and 1 base at J; junction bases unmatched: 5. This CDR3 has 14 residues. Per the germline V gene, CDR1 is KGHSH and CDR2 is LQKENI.

The gene calls are TRBV28 and TRBJ2-7, with D perhaps being TRBD1 or TRBD2 (6 bases each). Trimming stripped 5 bases from V and 2 bases from J, with 13 bases between. CDR3 size: 14 residues. Germline-derived CDR1 and CDR2 are MDHEN and SYDVKM. CDR3 amino acids: CASSGRDTTYEQYF. The CDR3 coding sequence is TGTGCCAGCAGTGGGCGGGACACCACCTACGAGCAGTACTTC.

This rearrangement joins TRBV30 to TRBJ1-3, with D perhaps matching TRBD1 (5 bases). Between the trimmed V and J ends, which lost 3 bases and 2 bases, there was a span of 8 bases. There are 13 residues in the CDR3. Looked up from germline, CDR1 is GTSNPN and CDR2 is SVGIG (reference sequence). The CDR3 coding sequence is TGTGCCTGGAGGGGACTACCTGGAAACACCATATATTTT. Its translation: CAWRGLPGNTIYF.

The chain combines TRBV7-9 with TRBJ1-1; D may be TRBD1 (6 bases). CDR1 is SEHNR and CDR2 is FQNEAQ in the germline V gene (reference sequence). With 1 base removed from V and 9 bases from J, the gap between germline ends came to 12 bases. The CDR3 spans 13 residues. CDR3 DNA sequence: TGTGCCAGCAGCTTAGGTGGGACAAGTCAAGCTTTCTTT. It codes for CASSLGGTSQAFF. Looking up the rest from reference TRBV7-9 and TRBJ1-1 gives the full variable domain: DTGVSQNPRHKITKRGQNVTFRCDPISEHNRLYWYRQTLGQGPEFLTYFQNEAQLEKSRLLSDRFSAERPKGSFSTLEIQRTEQGDSAMYLCASSLGGTSQAFFGQGTRLTVV.

This clone showed up just once. The chain recombines TRBV30 with TRBJ2-7, with 7 positions matching TRBD1. The CDR3 has 15 amino acids. CDR1 GTSNPN and CDR2 SVGIG come from the germline V gene (reference sequence). Trimming at V came to 0 bases and at J to 3 bases, leaving 8 bases not matched to a gene. CDR3 DNA: TGTGCCTGGAGTGTACCGATGGGACAGAACTACGAGCAGTACTTC. It codes for CAWSVPMGQNYEQYF.

V gene TRBV9 combines with J gene TRBJ1-1; no clear D. Germline CDR1 SGDLS, CDR2 YYNGEE. This CDR3 is 11 amino acids long. With 4 bases removed from V and 7 bases from J, the gap between germline ends came to 8 bases. CDR3 DNA sequence: TGTGCCAGCAGCCCCGCCTTTGAAGCTTTCTTT. Encoded protein: CASSPAFEAFF.

The chain is built from TRBV18 and TRBJ2-7, with 9 positions matching TRBD1. The V and J ends lost 3 bases and 3 bases, in that order; junction bases with no gene match: 9. Germline-derived CDR1 and CDR2 are KGHSH and LQKENI. The CDR3 loop spans 16 amino acids. The CDR3 is CASSPPSGQGDYEQYF. The CDR3 region has the DNA TGTGCCAGCTCACCCCCTTCGGGACAGGGTGACTACGAGCAGTACTTC.

This chain joins TRBV29-1 and TRBJ1-2, with D unresolved. CDR1 is SQVTM and CDR2 is ANQGSEA in the germline V gene. This CDR3 region has 15 residues. Trimming left V 0 bases short and J 8 bases short, with 19 bases between. The CDR3 coding sequence is TGCAGCGTTGAAGACCCACGACCCGAATTTGGAGGCTACACCTTC. It translates to CSVEDPRPEFGGYTF.

The chain carries TRBV19 and TRBJ2-2, with D unclear. This CDR3 is 13 amino acids long. Trimming took off 7 bases at V and 4 bases at J, with 10 bases between the two ends. Germline assignment: CDR1 LNHDA and CDR2 SQIVND (reference sequence). CDR3 in amino acids: CASTRAFTGELFF. The DNA for the CDR3 is TGTGCCAGTACCCGGGCCTTCACCGGGGAGCTGTTTTTT.

The rearrangement uses TRBV19 and TRBJ1-5; D is perhaps TRBD1 (5 bases). Germline V gene lookup returns CDR1 LNHDA and CDR2 SQIVND (reference sequence). The V end lost 6 bases, the J end lost 6 bases, and 12 bases lay between the germline ends. The CDR3 runs 13 residues. CDR3 in DNA: TGTGCCAGTAGACAAAGGGGAGGTCAGCCCCAGCATTTT. It is translated as CASRQRGGQPQHF.

This clone was counted once. This chain joins TRBV29-1 and TRBJ2-7; D perhaps matches TRBD1 (8 bases). CDR3 size: 13 residues. The V and J ends lost 6 bases and 1 base respectively, with 13 bases between them. Germline V gene sequence: CDR1 SQVTM, CDR2 ANQGSEA. CDR3 residues: CSVDREGSYEQYF. The CDR3 DNA reads as TGCAGCGTGGACAGGGAGGGATCCTACGAGCAGTACTTC.

The rearrangement links TRBV4-2 to TRBJ2-2; D is uncertain. There are 15 residues in the CDR3. The V and J ends lost 1 base and 4 bases respectively, with 10 bases between them. Germline V gene lookup returns CDR1 LGHNA and CDR2 YNFKEQ. In nucleotides, the CDR3 is TGTGCCAGCAGCCAAGTAGGGCGGCGCACCGGGGAGCTGTTTTTT. Amino acids: CASSQVGRRTGELFF.

The chain combines TRBV29-1 with TRBJ1-3, with 7 bases identical to TRBD1. The CDR3 is 15 amino acids. The germline V gene has CDR1 SQVTM and CDR2 ANQGSEA. After removal of 7 bases from V and 0 bases from J, the junction contained 9 bases not matched to a gene. CDR3 nucleotide sequence: TGCAGCGCACGGAGGGACAGTCACTCTGGAAACACCATATATTTT. This codes for CSARRDSHSGNTIYF.

This clone appeared a few times. The chain has TRBV19 and TRBJ1-5, with no clear D. Trimming removed 5 bases from V and 2 bases from J, with 10 bases in between. This CDR3 region has 14 residues. From germline, CDR1 is LNHDA and CDR2 SQIVND (reference sequence). CDR3 amino acids: CASSPRPGNQPQHF. In DNA, the CDR3 is TGTGCCAGTAGTCCCCGGCCGGGCAATCAGCCCCAGCATTTT.

To note about this clone: The junction departs from germline at one end; a sequencing error may be responsible. This chain joins TRBV7-6 and TRBJ2-5; D call uncertain. Per germline, CDR1 SGHVS and CDR2 FNYEAQ. CDR3 size: 15 residues. CDR3 loop: CASSLVGNFREAQYF. The CDR3 DNA reads as TGTGCCAGCAGCTTAGTGGGGAATTTTAGAGAGGCCCAGTACTTC.

The J gene is TRBJ1-1, the V gene TRBV5-5, with 8 bases that match TRBD1. CDR1 is SGHKS and CDR2 is YYEKEE in the germline V gene (reference sequence). This CDR3 has 14 residues. The V segment lost 3 bases and the J segment 4 bases; nucleotides outside the gene matches: 5. The chain's CDR3 is CASSSNRGTTEAFF. CDR3 coding DNA: TGTGCCAGCAGCTCAAACAGGGGGACCACTGAAGCTTTCTTT.

CDR3 loop: CASSQTWDRGPNEQFF. CDR3 nucleotides: TGTGCCAGCAGCCAGACATGGGACAGGGGTCCAAATGAGCAGTTCTTC. The J gene is TRBJ2-1, the V gene TRBV14, with TRBD1 matching over 10 bases. In germline, CDR1 is SGHDN, CDR2 FVKESK. The CDR3 runs 16 residues. Unmatched junction bases numbered 9, after V lost 3 bases and J lost 7 bases.